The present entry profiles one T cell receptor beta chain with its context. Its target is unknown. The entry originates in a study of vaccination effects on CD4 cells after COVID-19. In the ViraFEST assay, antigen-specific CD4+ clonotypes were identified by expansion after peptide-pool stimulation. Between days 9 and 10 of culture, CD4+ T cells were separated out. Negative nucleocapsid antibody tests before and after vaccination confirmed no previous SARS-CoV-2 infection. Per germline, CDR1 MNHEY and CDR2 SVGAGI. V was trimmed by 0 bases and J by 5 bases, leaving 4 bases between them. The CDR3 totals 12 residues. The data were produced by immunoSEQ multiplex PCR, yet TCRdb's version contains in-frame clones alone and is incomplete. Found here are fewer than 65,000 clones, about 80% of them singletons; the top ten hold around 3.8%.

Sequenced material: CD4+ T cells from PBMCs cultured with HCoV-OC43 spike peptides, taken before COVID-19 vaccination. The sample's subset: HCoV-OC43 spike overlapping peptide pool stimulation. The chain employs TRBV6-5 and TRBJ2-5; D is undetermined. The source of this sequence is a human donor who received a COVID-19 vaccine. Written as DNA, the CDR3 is TGTGCCAGCAGTTACTCATTCGAGACCCAGTACTTC. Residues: CASSYSFETQYF.